This TCR beta chain is from a study of T cells in Graves' hyperthyroidism and ophthalmopathy. Study outcomes and limitations: Most expanded thyroid clonotypes above 0.001 recurred in blood.

The trim removed 3 bases at V and 1 base at J, leaving 17 bases unmatched. The CDR3 spans 20 residues. The germline gives CDR1 MDHEN, CDR2 SYDVKM. Using RNA transcripts as the source, TCR beta CDR3 regions were amplified. The HTBI primer set was used in a first-round RT-PCR of the TCR CDR3. MiXCR, run by TCRdb on the multiplex PCR reads, gives a single entry per CDR3 protein. The data hold 360,000 or so distinct CDR3 sequences, with about 16% observed a single time. This clonotype was picked up many times. The target antigen is unknown. The material sequenced was blood. The clonotype comes from a woman in her sixties or seventies with Graves' ophthalmopathy. The J gene is TRBJ2-1, the V gene TRBV28, with 8 bases identical to TRBD1. The CDR3 is CASSFYRTGRIRGSYNEQFF. In DNA form, the CDR3 reads TGTGCCAGCAGTTTTTACAGGACAGGGAGAATCAGGGGTTCCTACAATGAGCAGTTCTTC.